This TCR beta chain stems from a study of blood T cell repertoires in COVID-19. Across the study: The origin of the acute and convalescent COVID-19 samples was the United States, Italy and Spain. The cDNA or gDNA used as material had been derived from T cells, B-cell-depleted T cells, or PBMCs.

Original processing methods: The authors estimated nucleated cell counts from reference gene primer amplification. Sequencing used immunoSEQ multiplex PCR; TCRdb keeps in-frame clones, though not all of them. V and J calls and clone size are those listed in that table; D and trimming were worked out from the DNA. The sample includes some 44,000 clones, 82% of them seen just once. Germline CDR1 reads MNHNY; CDR2 reads SVGAGI (reference sequence). The CDR3 sequence is 12 residues long. Trimming stripped 0 bases from V and 6 bases from J, with 5 bases between. The receptor comes from a woman in her sixties or seventies with acute or convalescent COVID-19. This chain joins TRBV6-6 and TRBJ2-5, with D unresolved. What was sequenced was peripheral blood. The CDR3 DNA reads TGTGCCAGCAGTTACTCGACTCAGACCCAGTACTTC. Amino acids: CASSYSTQTQYF.